This T cell receptor beta chain was captured in a study of T-cell reconstitution after alpha-beta-depleted transplantation in children. V shed 7 bases and J shed 0 bases, with 9 bases lying between them. The CDR3 is made up of 13 amino acids. TCRbeta library preparation incorporated unique molecular identifiers. One entry per CDR3 protein results from TCRdb running MiXCR on the PCR reads. The sample yields about 610,000 distinct CDR3 sequences, roughly a tenth seen once. The sequence derives from a human donor who donated a stem cell graft to a child with acute myeloid leukemia. This chain uses TRBV12-3 or TRBV12-4 with TRBJ1-1; D gene unclear. The sequenced sample was PBMCs from the stem cell graft donor, obtained from the stem cell graft. The CDR3, as DNA: TGTGCCAGCACCCGGCCTATGAACACTGAAGCTTTCTTT. This sequence encodes CASTRPMNTEAFF.